The sequence of this T cell receptor (beta chain) was determined in a study of shared clonotypes between healthy human individuals. Healthy HIV-negative adults with no recent acute infections or vaccinations were recruited as donors. Overall study results and limits: Clonotype sharing among donors was expected to depend on sequencing depth.

This clone has only a few counts. The antigen remains unidentified. Data came from immunoSEQ multiplex PCR; TCRdb stores just in-frame clones and leaves some out. The sample comprises around 200,000 clones, roughly 70% of which are singletons, and about 10% rests with the top ten. This CDR3 contains 15 residues. Germline loops: CDR1 SGHKS, CDR2 YYEKEE (reference sequence). With 4 bases removed from V and 2 bases from J, the gap between germline ends came to 13 bases. This chain joins TRBV5-5 and TRBJ2-1, with a weak D call TRBD2 (6 bases). The source material was memory CD4+ T cells sorted from blood. The subset denotes: CD45RA-negative fraction. The receptor was derived from a man aged 30 to 39 in good health. The CDR3 sequence is CASSPWGEAYNEQFF. The CDR3 DNA is TGTGCCAGCAGCCCCTGGGGGGAGGCCTACAATGAGCAGTTCTTC.